Listed here are 27 T cell receptor beta chains from one sample, sequenced in a study of early T cells in non-severe SARS-CoV-2 infection. A single record per CDR3 protein comes from TCRdb applying MiXCR to the 5' RACE reads. Of 50,000 to 60,000 distinct CDR3 sequences detected, 7.5% to 9.5% appear once; the ten largest clones hold 3.9%. The starting material was whole blood, obtained at baseline. The receptors here all came from an adult who was a healthcare worker with PCR-confirmed SARS-CoV-2 infection or an uninfected control (not recorded which).

This chain joins TRBV6-5 and TRBJ1-6, with D unclear. This CDR3 is 14 amino acids long. Germline CDR1 is MNHEY and CDR2 is SVGAGI. Trimming removed 2 bases at V and 9 bases at J, with 11 bases between. The CDR3 loop is CASSYQGPTSPLHF. The CDR3 nucleotides read TGTGCCAGCAGTTACCAAGGACCGACTTCACCCCTCCACTTT.

The chain combines TRBV4-2 with TRBJ1-2; D is ambiguous. The CDR3 covers 14 residues. Trimming stripped 0 bases from V and 4 bases from J, with 9 bases between. Germline V gene sequence: CDR1 LGHNA, CDR2 YNFKEQ. CDR3 region: CASSQDSAVYGYTF. DNA for the CDR3: TGTGCCAGCAGCCAAGATTCGGCAGTCTATGGCTACACCTTC.

CDR3 sequence (DNA): TGTGCCAGCAGCCACACCGCGGAAAATGAAAAACTGTTTTTT. Translating gives CASSHTAENEKLFF. The chain has TRBV3-1 and TRBJ1-4; no reliable D call. This CDR3 is built from 14 residues. The germline V and J ends were trimmed by 3 bases and 5 bases, with 10 bases remaining between them. Germline CDR1 and CDR2: LGHDT and YNNKEL (reference sequence). Complete variable domain (other parts from reference TRBV3-1 and TRBJ1-4): DTAVSQTPKYLVTQMGNDKSIKCEQNLGHDTMYWYKQDSKKFLKIMFSYNNKELIINETVPNRFSPKSPDKAHLNLHINSLELGDSAVYFCASSHTAENEKLFFGSGTQLSVL.

V is TRBV2 and J is TRBJ2-7; 8 bases fit TRBD2. V trimming: 6 bases; J trimming: 2 bases; junction bases outside the gene matches: 9. This CDR3 is 15 amino acids long. Looked up from germline, CDR1 is SNHLY and CDR2 is FYNNEI. The CDR3 DNA reads TGTGCCAGCAGGAGCGGGCGGGAGGTCCCCTACGAGCAGTACTTC. It encodes CASRSGREVPYEQYF.

The chain is built from TRBV20-1 and TRBJ2-3; D may be TRBD2 (6 bases). Germline CDR1 DFQATT, CDR2 SNEGSKA (reference sequence). CDR3 size: 17 residues. V lost 3 bases to trimming and J lost 0 bases, with 19 bases between them. The CDR3 nucleotides are TGCAGTGCTAGTAAGGGGCTAGCCGGGGGTAGCACAGATACGCAGTATTTT. Translating gives CSASKGLAGGSTDTQYF.

Ten or more counts support this clonotype. V and J are TRBV7-2 and TRBJ1-5; D might be TRBD1 (6 bases). The CDR3 spans 12 residues. Trimming pared 2 bases from V and 9 bases from J, leaving 8 bases between. CDR1 is SGHTA and CDR2 is FQGNSA in the germline V gene. The CDR3 sequence is CASSLQGPPQHF. The CDR3 DNA sequence: TGTGCCAGCAGCTTACAGGGGCCGCCCCAGCATTTT.

This clonotype was recorded many times. This sequence joins TRBV7-9 and TRBJ1-1; 7 bases agree with TRBD1. The length of the CDR3 is 15 residues. V lost 5 bases to trimming and J lost 0 bases; unmatched junction nucleotides: 6. Per the germline V gene, CDR1 is SEHNR and CDR2 is FQNEAQ (reference sequence). CDR3 in amino acids: CASSAGQDLNTEAFF. DNA for the CDR3: TGTGCCAGCAGCGCCGGACAGGATTTGAACACTGAAGCTTTCTTT.

The chain couples TRBV7-9 to TRBJ2-7; D unclear. Trimming took off 1 base at V and 2 bases at J, with 9 bases between the two ends. The CDR3 contains 14 residues. Germline loops: CDR1 SEHNR, CDR2 FQNEAQ (reference sequence). CDR3 region: CASSLVTPPYEQYF. The CDR3 nucleotides read TGTGCCAGCAGCTTAGTCACTCCCCCCTACGAGCAGTACTTC.

This clonotype showed up many times. The chain recombines TRBV24-1 with TRBJ2-3; 10 nucleotides agree with TRBD2. The CDR3 is 16 residues long. CDR1 KGHDR and CDR2 SFDVKD come from the germline V gene. The junction had 6 bases not matched to a gene; V was cut back by 3 bases and J by 4 bases. CDR3 sequence (DNA): TGTGCCACCAGTGATGTGATAGCGGGGGGCCCAGATACGCAGTATTTT. It codes for CATSDVIAGGPDTQYF.

The CDR3 bases are TGTGCCAGCAGCTTTCGGGCGCGGGGTTTCGGAAAACTGTTTTTT. Protein product: CASSFRARGFGKLFF. J is TRBJ1-4 and V is TRBV7-9, with D uncertain. V was clipped by 3 bases and J by 10 bases, with 18 bases between them. The CDR3 consists of 15 residues. Per germline, CDR1 SEHNR and CDR2 FQNEAQ (reference sequence). The full variable domain, with the rest looked up from reference TRBV7-9 and TRBJ1-4, is DTGVSQNPRHKITKRGQNVTFRCDPISEHNRLYWYRQTLGQGPEFLTYFQNEAQLEKSRLLSDRFSAERPKGSFSTLEIQRTEQGDSAMYLCASSFRARGFGKLFFGSGTQLSVL.

This clonotype has just a few counts. The chain has TRBV19 and TRBJ2-1; D remains unclear. The CDR3 is 12 amino acids. The germline V gene encodes CDR1 LNHDA and CDR2 SQIVND (reference sequence). Trimming stripped 5 bases from V and 7 bases from J, with 9 bases between. CDR3 nucleotides: TGTGCCAGTAGTCCCAACCTAAATGAGCAGTTCTTC. The encoded protein is CASSPNLNEQFF.

This clonotype was counted at least ten times. Written as DNA, the CDR3 is TGTGCCACCAGTGATAATGCGGGGAACTCCTACAATGAGCAGTTCTTC. As protein: CATSDNAGNSYNEQFF. V is TRBV24-1 and J is TRBJ2-1, with D possibly matching TRBD2 (6 bases). This CDR3 has 16 amino acids. Trimming removed 3 bases from V and 0 bases from J, with 11 bases in between. Germline V gene sequence: CDR1 KGHDR, CDR2 SFDVKD.

This clonotype was observed a few times. The CDR3 reads CASSGGQGTSYEQYF. Written as DNA, the CDR3 is TGTGCCAGTAGTGGGGGACAGGGGACCTCCTACGAGCAGTACTTC. V usage is TRBV19 and J usage is TRBJ2-7; the match to TRBD1 covers 10 bases. The CDR3 covers 15 residues. Germline V gene data show CDR1 as LNHDA and CDR2 as SQIVND (reference sequence). After removal of 5 bases from V and 0 bases from J, the junction contained 4 bases not matched to a gene.

The table lists this clonotype with a few counts. The rearrangement uses TRBV6-6 and TRBJ2-1; 11 positions match TRBD1. CDR1 is MNHNY, CDR2 SVGAGI, per germline (reference sequence). The ends lost 4 bases at V and 8 bases at J; junction bases unmatched: 7. This CDR3 contains 15 residues. The DNA for the CDR3 is TGTGCCAGCAGTTTCGCGGACAGGGGGCGGGATGAGCAGTTCTTC. Residues: CASSFADRGRDEQFF.

This clonotype was found many times. The rearrangement joins TRBV11-1 to TRBJ2-1; 8 bases are a match to TRBD2. The germline gives CDR1 SGHAT, CDR2 FQDESV (reference sequence). This CDR3 is 15 amino acids long. With V trimmed by 6 bases and J by 0 bases, 4 bases remained unmatched. The CDR3 DNA sequence: TGTGCCAGCAGTTACCTAGCGGGCTCCTACAATGAGCAGTTCTTC. Translated, it gives CASSYLAGSYNEQFF.

This clonotype has just a few counts. The chain joins TRBV4-1 to TRBJ2-7; TRBD2 matches at 8 bases. Looked up from germline, CDR1 is MGHRA and CDR2 is YSYEKL. The CDR3 loop spans 16 amino acids. Trimming took 5 bases from V and 1 from J; bases not matched to a gene: 10. CDR3 DNA: TGCGCCAGCAGCTCGAGACCCTCGGGAGGGTCCTACGAGCAGTACTTC. Amino acid sequence: CASSSRPSGGSYEQYF.

This clonotype was detected a few times. This chain joins TRBV2 and TRBJ1-2; 11 bases are shared with TRBD1. V lost 6 bases to trimming and J lost 3 bases; unmatched junction nucleotides: 6. Per germline, CDR1 SNHLY and CDR2 FYNNEI. This CDR3 is 15 amino acids long. CDR3 in amino acids: CASSAGTGGHYGYTF. CDR3 in DNA: TGTGCCAGCAGCGCCGGGACAGGGGGACACTATGGCTACACCTTC.

The rearrangement uses TRBV4-2 and TRBJ1-6, with unresolved D. V gave up 3 bases and J gave up 9 bases, with 21 bases separating them. This CDR3 has 17 amino acids. Germline V gene sequence: CDR1 LGHNA, CDR2 YNFKEQ. The CDR3 reads CASSQDLGLPRGSPLHF. The CDR3 nucleotides are TGTGCCAGCAGCCAGGACCTTGGACTTCCTCGGGGTTCACCCCTCCACTTT.

This chain uses TRBV6-6 with TRBJ1-5, with a possible D match to TRBD1 (5 bases). The CDR3 loop spans 15 amino acids. Germline V gene data show CDR1 as MNHNY and CDR2 as SVGAGI (reference sequence). V lost 6 bases to trimming and J lost 0 bases, with 12 bases between them. The CDR3: CASSALGGSNQPQHF. CDR3 nucleotides: TGTGCCAGCAGCGCTCTGGGGGGTAGCAATCAGCCCCAGCATTTT.

This clonotype was seen only a few times. This chain uses TRBV18 with TRBJ1-5; no clear D gene. Trimming pared 3 bases from V and 0 bases from J, leaving 3 bases between. Germline CDR1 and CDR2: KGHSH and LQKENI. There are 13 residues in the CDR3. The CDR3 sequence is CASSPDSNQPQHF. The DNA of the CDR3 is TGTGCCAGCTCACCTGATAGCAATCAGCCCCAGCATTTT.

This clonotype appeared a few times. The chain joins TRBV27 to TRBJ1-2; 10 bases are a match to TRBD1. This CDR3 has 16 amino acids. The V segment lost 3 bases and the J segment 2 bases; nucleotides outside the gene matches: 6. CDR1 and CDR2 from the germline V gene are MNHEY and SMNVEV (reference sequence). The CDR3 is CASSFQPGQGNYGYTF. In nucleotides, the CDR3 is TGTGCCAGCAGTTTCCAACCGGGACAGGGGAACTATGGCTACACCTTC.

This sequence joins TRBV7-9 and TRBJ2-4; D may correspond to TRBD1 or TRBD2 (5 bases each). The CDR3 has 14 amino acids. The germline gives CDR1 SEHNR, CDR2 FQNEAQ (reference sequence). The V end was cut by 5 bases, the J end by 7 bases, with 15 bases between. Written as DNA, the CDR3 is TGTGCCAGCAGCCAATCTTCCGAGGGGAACATTCAGTACTTC. Translated, it gives CASSQSSEGNIQYF.

The sample holds a few counts of this clonotype. The CDR3 region is CSAAMGEETQYF. The CDR3 DNA reads TGCAGTGCCGCGATGGGAGAGGAGACCCAGTACTTC. The rearrangement joins TRBV20-1 to TRBJ2-5; the D gene is possibly TRBD2 (5 bases). Germline values: CDR1 DFQATT, CDR2 SNEGSKA (reference sequence). The CDR3 spans 12 residues. V gave up 6 bases and J gave up 5 bases, with 13 bases separating them.

This clonotype appeared many times. The chain links TRBV12-3 or TRBV12-4 to TRBJ1-2, with a weak D call TRBD1 (5 bases). The CDR3 is made up of 13 amino acids. CDR3 residues: CITKPGPSRGYTF. CDR3 nucleotide sequence: TGTATCACCAAGCCGGGACCTTCTAGAGGCTACACCTTC.

This clonotype showed up many times. The gene calls are TRBV7-8 and TRBJ2-2; D may be TRBD1 (6 bases). Trimming removed 10 bases from V and 4 bases from J, with 13 bases in between. The germline gives CDR1 SGHVS, CDR2 FQNEAQ. The CDR3 is 13 residues long. CDR3 nucleotides: TGTGCCACCCGGCTAGGGGGCACCGGGGAGCTGTTTTTT. Translation: CATRLGGTGELFF.

The chain employs TRBV5-1 and TRBJ2-1; weak D call: TRBD2 (5 bases). Germline V gene lookup returns CDR1 SGHRS and CDR2 YFSETQ. The ends were cut back, 1 base at V and 9 bases at J, with 8 bases in the middle. The CDR3 runs 12 residues. The CDR3 DNA follows: TGCGCCAGCAGCTTGAGCGGTGTTGAGCAGTTCTTC. This encodes CASSLSGVEQFF.

This clonotype was detected ten times or more. This chain connects TRBV11-2 to TRBJ1-2; 8 nucleotides agree with TRBD1. The CDR3 spans 15 residues. V dropped 2 bases and J dropped 2; count of bases not matched to a gene: 4. Germline V gene data show CDR1 as SGHAT and CDR2 as FQNNGV. In DNA form, the CDR3 reads TGTGCCAGCAGCTTAACCCGGACAGGGAACTATGGCTACACCTTC. Its translation: CASSLTRTGNYGYTF.